The TCR beta chain described here comes from a study of blood T cell repertoires in COVID-19. Study details: Sites in the United States, Italy and Spain provided acute and convalescent COVID-19 samples.

In germline, CDR1 is SEHNR, CDR2 FQNEAQ (reference sequence). V dropped 5 bases and J dropped 6; count of bases not matched to a gene: 11. The CDR3 is 15 residues long. TCRdb's copy holds only in-frame clones and misses some; the assay was immunoSEQ multiplex PCR. The sample carries about 240,000 clones, approximately 78% recorded once. Source material: peripheral blood. The receptor was isolated from a woman aged 60 to 75 with active or convalescent COVID-19. V usage is TRBV7-9 and J usage is TRBJ2-3, with TRBD1 identical over 7 bases. CDR3 region: CASSPRWTGEDTQYF. The CDR3 nucleotides read TGTGCCAGCAGCCCTAGGTGGACAGGCGAGGATACGCAGTATTTT.